This record covers a single T cell receptor (beta chain). As yet, its antigen is unknown. V was pared by 1 base and J by 2 bases, with 12 bases between. This CDR3 comprises 15 residues. The germline V gene encodes CDR1 GTSNPN and CDR2 SVGIG (reference sequence). Clinicians made diagnoses from clinical symptoms, serum thyroxine, TRAb, thyroid ultrasound and orbital computed tomography. It was from around 10 ml of fresh peripheral blood that the PBMCs came. Amplification of TCR beta CDR3 regions used RNA transcripts. Investigators did first-round RT-PCR with HTBI primers, then second-round multiplex PCR. From the multiplex PCR reads, TCRdb called clonotypes with MiXCR, one entry per CDR3 protein. The sample has hundreds of thousands of distinct CDR3 sequences, 13% to 15% seen once; the top ten hold more than 8.5%. The record originates from a study of Graves' ophthalmopathy and Graves' hyperthyroidism.

Study findings and constraints: Forecasting of ophthalmopathy progression by the model achieved about 71% sensitivity and less than 80% specificity.

The V call is TRBV30, the J call TRBJ1-5; D not resolved. The receptor comes from a woman in her 30s with Graves' ophthalmopathy. The sequenced sample was blood. CDR3 DNA: TGTGCCTGGAGTGCCCCCCGGCATGGCAATCAGCCCCAGCATTTT. Residues: CAWSAPRHGNQPQHF.